This record covers a single TCR beta chain. Germline CDR1 SEHNR, CDR2 FQNEAQ (reference sequence). V shed 5 bases and J shed 8 bases, with 6 bases lying between them. The CDR3 has 11 residues. These data come from a study of T cell changes during pregnancy in multiple sclerosis. Method: immunoSEQ multiplex PCR; TCRdb's copy keeps in-frame clones and lacks some. The data show tens of thousands of clones, with around 90% seen just once and 0.76% held by the top ten. This sequence originates from a female donor with multiple sclerosis, enrolled in a pregnancy study. The J gene is TRBJ2-2, the V gene TRBV7-9, with D hard to call. Sequencing used CD4+ T cells from peripheral blood mononuclear cells, obtained in the first trimester of pregnancy. CDR3 DNA sequence: TGTGCCAGCAGCCCCCAAGGGGAGCTGTTTTTT. It codes for CASSPQGELFF.